Following are 8 T cell receptor beta chains from one sample sequenced in a study of OX40 agonist ivuxolimab in advanced cancers. Data came from immunoSEQ multiplex PCR; TCRdb stores just in-frame clones and leaves some out. The data contain some 130,000 clones, 85% to 95% of them singletons. Material: CD4+ or CD8+ T cells sorted from blood, obtained in a trial of the OX40 agonist ivuxolimab. The source is an adult with an advanced solid tumor such as melanoma, head and neck, liver or kidney cancer.

The rearrangement joins TRBV19 to TRBJ2-2; D gene uncertain. The germline V and J ends were trimmed by 5 bases and 2 bases, with 9 bases remaining between them. The germline V gene has CDR1 LNHDA and CDR2 SQIVND (reference sequence). CDR3 size: 14 residues. CDR3 nucleotide sequence: TGTGCCAGTAGTGCCGGCCTTAACACCGGGGAGCTGTTTTTT. Its protein product is CASSAGLNTGELFF.

This rearrangement joins TRBV27 to TRBJ2-1, with 10 bases fitting TRBD2. The CDR3 spans 18 residues. CDR1 and CDR2 from the germline V gene are MNHEY and SMNVEV (reference sequence). The J segment lost 7 bases and the V segment lost 5 bases, leaving 17 bases of the junction unmatched. For the CDR3, the DNA is TGTGCCAGCAGTCAGCGACTAGCGGGCCACGGGGGGGATAATGAGCAGTTCTTC. Translation: CASSQRLAGHGGDNEQFF.

The chain uses TRBV5-4 and TRBJ1-2; TRBD1 aligns across 8 bases. Unmatched junction bases numbered 4, after V lost 0 bases and J lost 6 bases. This CDR3 has 14 amino acids. Per germline, CDR1 SGHNT and CDR2 YYREEE (reference sequence). The chain's CDR3 is CASSLAGGADGYTF. CDR3 nucleotide sequence: TGTGCCAGCAGCTTGGCAGGGGGCGCGGATGGCTACACCTTC.

V gene TRBV9 combines with J gene TRBJ2-3, with 7 bases that match TRBD1. V shed 3 bases and J 4 bases; nucleotides not matched to a gene: 11. Germline V CDR1 and CDR2: SGDLS, YYNGEE. This CDR3 is built from 16 residues. The CDR3 region is CASSGTGSLLPDTQYF. The CDR3 DNA reads TGTGCCAGCAGCGGGACAGGTAGCTTACTCCCAGATACGCAGTATTTT.

V usage is TRBV7-5 and J usage is TRBJ2-4; the DNA was not compared with TRBD2, the D call given in the table. TRBV7-5 is tagged as a pseudogene. This CDR3 is built from 18 residues. The CDR3 here is CARSPIMREERAKNIQYF. CDR3 coding DNA: TGTGCCAGAAGCCCAATTATGAGGGAGGAGCGAGCCAAAAACATTCAGTACTTC.

This clone was detected once. The CDR3 spells CASSEYPGVNEKLFF. The CDR3 DNA is TGTGCCAGCAGTGAATACCCAGGAGTTAATGAAAAACTGTTTTTT. The rearrangement links TRBV6-1 to TRBJ1-4; D is uncertain. This CDR3 is 15 amino acids long. With 2 bases removed from V and 4 bases from J, the gap between germline ends came to 11 bases. Germline CDR1 and CDR2: MNHNS and SASEGT.

This chain uses TRBV19 with TRBJ2-2; TRBD2 aligns across 7 bases. CDR1 and CDR2 from the germline V gene are LNHDA and SQIVND (reference sequence). This CDR3 has 18 amino acids. V was pared by 0 bases and J by 3 bases, with 10 bases of the junction left unmatched. The CDR3 coding sequence is TGTGCCAGTAGTATAGAAGGCGGGAGACTCAGGTACACCGGGGAGCTGTTTTTT. Translation gives CASSIEGGRLRYTGELFF.

The chain couples TRBV7-9 to TRBJ2-5; D unresolved. Trimming stripped 5 bases from V and 5 bases from J, with 15 bases between. Per germline, CDR1 SEHNR and CDR2 FQNEAQ (reference sequence). This CDR3 has 14 residues. DNA of the CDR3: TGTGCCAGCAGCCTACCCCGACATTGGGAGACCCAGTACTTC. Translation: CASSLPRHWETQYF.